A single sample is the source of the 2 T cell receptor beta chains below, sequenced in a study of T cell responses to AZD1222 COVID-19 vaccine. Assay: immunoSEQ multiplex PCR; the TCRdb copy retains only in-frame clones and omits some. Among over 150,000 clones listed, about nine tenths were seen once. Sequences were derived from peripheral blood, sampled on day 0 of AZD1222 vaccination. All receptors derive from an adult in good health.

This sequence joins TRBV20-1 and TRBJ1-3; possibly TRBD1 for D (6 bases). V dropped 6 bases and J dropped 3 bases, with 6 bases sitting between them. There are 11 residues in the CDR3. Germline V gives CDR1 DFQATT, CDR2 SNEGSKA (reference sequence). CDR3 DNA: TGCAGTGCGACAGGTGGAAACACCATATATTTT. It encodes CSATGGNTIYF.

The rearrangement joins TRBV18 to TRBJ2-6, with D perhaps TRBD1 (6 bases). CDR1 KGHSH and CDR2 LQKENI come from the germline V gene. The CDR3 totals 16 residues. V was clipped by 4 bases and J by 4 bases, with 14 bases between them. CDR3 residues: CASSLGTGYGANVLTF. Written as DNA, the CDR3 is TGTGCCAGCTCACTCGGTACAGGGTACGGGGCCAACGTCCTGACTTTC.